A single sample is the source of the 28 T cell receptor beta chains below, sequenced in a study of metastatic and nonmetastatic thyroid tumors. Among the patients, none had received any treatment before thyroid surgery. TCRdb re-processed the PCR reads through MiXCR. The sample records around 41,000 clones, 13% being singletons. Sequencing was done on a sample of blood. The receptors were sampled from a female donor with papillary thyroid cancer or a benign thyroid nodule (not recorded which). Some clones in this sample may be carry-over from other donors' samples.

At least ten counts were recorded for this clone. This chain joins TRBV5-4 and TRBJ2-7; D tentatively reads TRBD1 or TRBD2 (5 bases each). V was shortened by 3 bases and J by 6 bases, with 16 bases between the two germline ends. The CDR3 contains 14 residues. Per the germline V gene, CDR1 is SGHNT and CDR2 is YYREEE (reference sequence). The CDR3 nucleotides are TGTGCCAGCAGCTCGCCGGGACCACCTACCGAGCAGTACTTC. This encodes CASSSPGPPTEQYF.

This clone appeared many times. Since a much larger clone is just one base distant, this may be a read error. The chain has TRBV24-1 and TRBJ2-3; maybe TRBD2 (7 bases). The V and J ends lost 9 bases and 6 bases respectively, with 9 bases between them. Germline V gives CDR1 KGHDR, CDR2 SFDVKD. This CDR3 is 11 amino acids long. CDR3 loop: CATGGGDTQYF. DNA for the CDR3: TGTGCCACCGGGGGGGGCGATACGCAGTATTTT.

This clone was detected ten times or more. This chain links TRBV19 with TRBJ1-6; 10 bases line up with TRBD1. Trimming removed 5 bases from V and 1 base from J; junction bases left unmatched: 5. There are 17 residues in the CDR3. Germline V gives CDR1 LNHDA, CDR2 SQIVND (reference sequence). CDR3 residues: CASSLRTGGSYNSPLHF. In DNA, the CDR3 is TGTGCCAGTAGTCTTCGGACAGGGGGGTCCTATAATTCACCCCTCCACTTT. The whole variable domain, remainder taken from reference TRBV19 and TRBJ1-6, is DGGITQSPKYLFRKEGQNVTLSCEQNLNHDAMYWYRQDPGQGLRLIYYSQIVNDFQKGDIAEGYSVSREKKESFPLTVTSAQKNPTAFYLCASSLRTGGSYNSPLHFGNGTRLTVT.

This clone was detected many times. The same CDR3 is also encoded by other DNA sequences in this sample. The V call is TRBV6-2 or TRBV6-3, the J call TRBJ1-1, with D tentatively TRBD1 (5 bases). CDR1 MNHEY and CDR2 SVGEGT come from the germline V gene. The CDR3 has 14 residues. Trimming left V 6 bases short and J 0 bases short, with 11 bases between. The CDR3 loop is CASRRRGLNTEAFF. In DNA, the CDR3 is TGTGCCAGCAGGCGTAGGGGCCTGAACACTGAAGCTTTCTTT.

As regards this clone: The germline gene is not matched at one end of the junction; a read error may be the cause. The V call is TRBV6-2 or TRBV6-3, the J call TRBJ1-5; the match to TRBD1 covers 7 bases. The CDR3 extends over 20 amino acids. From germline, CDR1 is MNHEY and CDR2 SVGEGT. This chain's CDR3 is CPSSYEGATMTPYSNQPQHF. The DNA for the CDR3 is TGTCCCAGCAGTTACGAGGGGGCGACGATGACCCCATATAGCAATCAGCCCCAGCATTTT.

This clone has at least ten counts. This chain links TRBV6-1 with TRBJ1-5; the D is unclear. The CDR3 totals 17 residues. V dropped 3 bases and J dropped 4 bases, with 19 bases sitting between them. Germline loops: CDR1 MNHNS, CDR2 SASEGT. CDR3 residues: CASSEWASHQGNQPQHF. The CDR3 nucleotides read TGTGCCAGCAGTGAGTGGGCGTCTCACCAAGGGAATCAGCCCCAGCATTTT.

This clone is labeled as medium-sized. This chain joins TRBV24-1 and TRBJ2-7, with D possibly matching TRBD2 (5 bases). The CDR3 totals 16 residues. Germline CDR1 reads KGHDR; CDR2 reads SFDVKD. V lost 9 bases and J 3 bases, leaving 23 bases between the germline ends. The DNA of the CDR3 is TGTGCCACCGGAACCGTGGGGAGCGATAATTTCTACGAGCAGTACTTC. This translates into CATGTVGSDNFYEQYF.

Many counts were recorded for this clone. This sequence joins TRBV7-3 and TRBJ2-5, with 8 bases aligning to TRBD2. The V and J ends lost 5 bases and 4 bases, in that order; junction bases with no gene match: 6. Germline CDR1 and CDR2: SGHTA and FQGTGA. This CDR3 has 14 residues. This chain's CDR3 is CASSPTGGGETQYF. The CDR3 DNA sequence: TGTGCCAGCAGCCCTACCGGGGGGGGAGAGACCCAGTACTTC.

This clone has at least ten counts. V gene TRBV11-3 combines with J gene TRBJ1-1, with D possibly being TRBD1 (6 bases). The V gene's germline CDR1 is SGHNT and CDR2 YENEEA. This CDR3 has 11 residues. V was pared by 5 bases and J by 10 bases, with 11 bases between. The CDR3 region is CASSQGHGAFF. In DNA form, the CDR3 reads TGTGCCAGCAGCCAGGGACATGGAGCTTTCTTT.

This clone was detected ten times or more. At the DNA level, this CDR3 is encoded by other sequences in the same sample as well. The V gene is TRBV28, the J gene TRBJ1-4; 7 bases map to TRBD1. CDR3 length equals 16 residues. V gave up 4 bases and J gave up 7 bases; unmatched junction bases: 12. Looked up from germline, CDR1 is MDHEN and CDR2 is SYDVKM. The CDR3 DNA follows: TGTGCCAGCAGTTCCCCCCGGACAGGAAGGGGTGAAAAACTGTTTTTT. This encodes CASSSPRTGRGEKLFF. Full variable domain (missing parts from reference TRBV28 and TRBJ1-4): DVKVTQSSRYLVKRTGEKVFLECVQDMDHENMFWYRQDPGLGLRLIYFSYDVKMKEKGDIPEGYSVSREKKERFSLILESASTNQTSMYLCASSSPRTGRGEKLFFGSGTQLSVL.

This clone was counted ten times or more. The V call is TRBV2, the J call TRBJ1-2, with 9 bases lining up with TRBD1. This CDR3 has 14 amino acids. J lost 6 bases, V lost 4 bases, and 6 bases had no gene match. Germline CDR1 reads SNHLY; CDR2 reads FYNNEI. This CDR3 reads CASSVMDRGNGYTF. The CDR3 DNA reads TGTGCCAGCAGTGTAATGGACAGGGGTAATGGCTACACCTTC.

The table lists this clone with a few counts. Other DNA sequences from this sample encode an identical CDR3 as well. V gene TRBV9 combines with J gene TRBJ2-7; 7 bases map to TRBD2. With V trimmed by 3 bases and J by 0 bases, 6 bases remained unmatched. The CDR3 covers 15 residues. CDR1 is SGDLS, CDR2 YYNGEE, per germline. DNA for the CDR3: TGTGCCAGCAGCGGTGGGGGGGTGAGCTCCTACGAGCAGTACTTC. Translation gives CASSGGGVSSYEQYF.

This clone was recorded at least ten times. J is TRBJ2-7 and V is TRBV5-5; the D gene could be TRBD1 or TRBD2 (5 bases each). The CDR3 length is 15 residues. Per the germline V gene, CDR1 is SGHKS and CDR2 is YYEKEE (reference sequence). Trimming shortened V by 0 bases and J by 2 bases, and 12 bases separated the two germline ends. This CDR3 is CASSLAGGNPYEQYF. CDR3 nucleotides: TGTGCCAGCAGCTTGGCTGGGGGAAATCCCTACGAGCAGTACTTC.

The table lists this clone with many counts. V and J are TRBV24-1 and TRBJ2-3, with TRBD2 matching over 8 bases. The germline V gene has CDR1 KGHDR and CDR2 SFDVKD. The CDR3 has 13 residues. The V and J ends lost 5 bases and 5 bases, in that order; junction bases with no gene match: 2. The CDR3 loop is CATSAGGEDTQYF. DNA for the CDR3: TGTGCCACCAGTGCGGGGGGGGAAGATACGCAGTATTTT.

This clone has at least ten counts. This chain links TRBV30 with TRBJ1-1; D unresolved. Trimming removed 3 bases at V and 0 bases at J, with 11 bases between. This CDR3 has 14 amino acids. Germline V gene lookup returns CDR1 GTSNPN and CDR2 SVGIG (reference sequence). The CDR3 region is CAWSPSRMNTEAFF. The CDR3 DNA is TGTGCCTGGAGCCCTTCCCGTATGAACACTGAAGCTTTCTTT.

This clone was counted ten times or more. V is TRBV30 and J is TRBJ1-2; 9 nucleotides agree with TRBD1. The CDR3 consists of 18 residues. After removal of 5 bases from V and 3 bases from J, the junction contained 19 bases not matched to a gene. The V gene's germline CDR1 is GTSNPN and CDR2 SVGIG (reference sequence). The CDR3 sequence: CAWRGTGYGLQAHYGYTF. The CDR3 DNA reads TGTGCCTGGCGAGGGACAGGGTATGGGCTCCAAGCACACTATGGCTACACCTTC.

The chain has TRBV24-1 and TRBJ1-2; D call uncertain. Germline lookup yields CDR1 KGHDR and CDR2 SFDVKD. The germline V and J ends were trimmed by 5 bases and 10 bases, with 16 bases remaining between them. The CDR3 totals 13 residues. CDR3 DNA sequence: TGTGCCACCAGTGTGGCGGGCGGGAGAGTCTACACCTTC. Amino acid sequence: CATSVAGGRVYTF.

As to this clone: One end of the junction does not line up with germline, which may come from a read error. This CDR3 reads CASSSRNYGYTF. CDR3 bases: TGTGCTAGCAGCTCCCGTAACTATGGCTACACCTTC. This chain links TRBV11-2 with TRBJ1-2; no clear D gene. This CDR3 is built from 12 residues. Germline-derived CDR1 and CDR2 are SGHAT and FQNNGV.

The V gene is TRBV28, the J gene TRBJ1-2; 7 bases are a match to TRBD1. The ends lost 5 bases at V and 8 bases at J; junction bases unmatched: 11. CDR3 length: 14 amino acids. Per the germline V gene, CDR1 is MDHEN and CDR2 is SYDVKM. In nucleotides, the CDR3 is TGTGCCAGCAGTATCCAGGGGGGTCCACAGGGCTACACCTTC. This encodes CASSIQGGPQGYTF.

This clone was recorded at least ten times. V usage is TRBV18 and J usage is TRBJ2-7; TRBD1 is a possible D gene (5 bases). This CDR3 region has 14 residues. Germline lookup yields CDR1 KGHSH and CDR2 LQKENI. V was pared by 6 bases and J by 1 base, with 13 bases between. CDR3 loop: CASSPKQVSYEQYF. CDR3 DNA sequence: TGTGCCAGCTCCCCGAAACAGGTTTCCTACGAGCAGTACTTC.

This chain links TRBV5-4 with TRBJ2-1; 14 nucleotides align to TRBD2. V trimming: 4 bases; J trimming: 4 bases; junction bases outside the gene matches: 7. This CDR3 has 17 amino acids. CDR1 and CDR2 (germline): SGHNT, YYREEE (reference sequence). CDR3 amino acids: CASSLGTSGSVYNEQFF. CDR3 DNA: TGTGCCAGCAGCCTGGGGACTAGCGGGAGTGTGTACAATGAGCAGTTCTTC. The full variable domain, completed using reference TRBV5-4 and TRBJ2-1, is ETGVTQSPTHLIKTRGQQVTLRCSSQSGHNTVSWYQQALGQGPQFIFQYYREEENGRGNFPPRFSGLQFPNYSSELNVNALELDDSALYLCASSLGTSGSVYNEQFFGPGTRLTVL.

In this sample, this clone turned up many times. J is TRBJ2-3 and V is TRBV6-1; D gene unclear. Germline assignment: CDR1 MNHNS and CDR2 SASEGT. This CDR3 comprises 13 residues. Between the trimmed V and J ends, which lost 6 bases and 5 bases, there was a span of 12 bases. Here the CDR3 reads CASSFQRGDTQYF. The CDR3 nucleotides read TGTGCCAGCAGCTTCCAGAGAGGAGATACGCAGTATTTT.

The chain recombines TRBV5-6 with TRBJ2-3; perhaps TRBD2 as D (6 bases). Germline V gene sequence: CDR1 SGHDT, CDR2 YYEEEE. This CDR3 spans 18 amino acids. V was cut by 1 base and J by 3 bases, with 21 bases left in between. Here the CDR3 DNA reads TGTGCCAGCAGCTTGAGGACTGGCGGGGTCCCCAGGACAGATACGCAGTATTTT. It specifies CASSLRTGGVPRTDTQYF.

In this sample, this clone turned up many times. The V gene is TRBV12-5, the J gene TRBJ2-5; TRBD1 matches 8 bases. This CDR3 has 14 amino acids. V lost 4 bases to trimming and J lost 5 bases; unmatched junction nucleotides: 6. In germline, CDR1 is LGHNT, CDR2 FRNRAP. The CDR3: CASGYETGAETQYF. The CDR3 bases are TGTGCTAGTGGTTACGAGACAGGGGCCGAGACCCAGTACTTC.

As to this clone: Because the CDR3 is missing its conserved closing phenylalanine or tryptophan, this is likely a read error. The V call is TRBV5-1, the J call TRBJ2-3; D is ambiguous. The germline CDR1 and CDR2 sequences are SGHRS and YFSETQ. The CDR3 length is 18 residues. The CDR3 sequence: CGSSLAGGWLDVADTQYL. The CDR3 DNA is TGCGGCAGCAGCTTGGCCGGTGGTTGGTTAGACGTTGCAGATACGCAGTATCTT.

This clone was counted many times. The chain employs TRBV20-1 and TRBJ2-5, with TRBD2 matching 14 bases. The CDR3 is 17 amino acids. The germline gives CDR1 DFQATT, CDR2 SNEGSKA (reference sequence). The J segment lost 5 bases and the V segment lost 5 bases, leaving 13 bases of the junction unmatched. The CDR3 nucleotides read TGCAGTGCTGAGGGGGGACTAGCGGGAGTAATGGGGGAGACCCAGTACTTC. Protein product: CSAEGGLAGVMGETQYF.

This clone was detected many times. The CDR3 here is CASSSAGGSYEQYF. In DNA form, the CDR3 reads TGTGCCAGCAGTTCAGCGGGAGGCTCCTACGAGCAGTACTTC. This rearrangement joins TRBV28 to TRBJ2-7, with 9 bases that match TRBD2. Trimming removed 4 bases from V and 0 bases from J; junction bases left unmatched: 1. The length of the CDR3 is 14 residues. Germline V gives CDR1 MDHEN, CDR2 SYDVKM.

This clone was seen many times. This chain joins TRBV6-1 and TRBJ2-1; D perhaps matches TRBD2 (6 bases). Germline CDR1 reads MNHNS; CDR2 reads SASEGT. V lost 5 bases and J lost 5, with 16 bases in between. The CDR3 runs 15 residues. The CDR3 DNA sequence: TGTGCCAGCAGTCCCGGGACTTACTTAAACAATGAGCAGTTCTTC. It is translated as CASSPGTYLNNEQFF.